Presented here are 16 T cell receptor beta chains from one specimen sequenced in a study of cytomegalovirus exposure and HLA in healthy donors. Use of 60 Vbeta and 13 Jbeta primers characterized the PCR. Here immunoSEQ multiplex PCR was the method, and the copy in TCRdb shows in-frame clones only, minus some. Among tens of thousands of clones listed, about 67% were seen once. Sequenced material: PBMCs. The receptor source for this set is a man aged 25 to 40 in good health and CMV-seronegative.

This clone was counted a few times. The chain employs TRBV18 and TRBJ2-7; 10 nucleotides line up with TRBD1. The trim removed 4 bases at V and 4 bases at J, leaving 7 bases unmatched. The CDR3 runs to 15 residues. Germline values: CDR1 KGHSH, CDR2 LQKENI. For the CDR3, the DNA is TGTGCCAGCTCACGCCCGGGACAGGGGATGTACGAGCAGTACTTC. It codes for CASSRPGQGMYEQYF.

The CDR3 is CASSLDREETQYF. The CDR3 nucleotides are TGTGCCAGCAGCCTCGACAGGGAAGAGACCCAGTACTTC. The chain employs TRBV6-5 and TRBJ2-5; 7 bases are a match to TRBD1. Germline trimming cut 6 bases from V and 3 bases from J; bases unmatched to any gene: 4. Germline V lookup: CDR1 MNHEY, CDR2 SVGAGI. The CDR3 has 13 residues.

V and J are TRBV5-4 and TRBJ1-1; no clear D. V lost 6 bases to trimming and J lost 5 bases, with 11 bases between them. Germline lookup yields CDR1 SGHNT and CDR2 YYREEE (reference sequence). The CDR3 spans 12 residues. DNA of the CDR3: TGTGCCAGCAACGGGGTTCAGACTGAAGCTTTCTTT. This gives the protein CASNGVQTEAFF.

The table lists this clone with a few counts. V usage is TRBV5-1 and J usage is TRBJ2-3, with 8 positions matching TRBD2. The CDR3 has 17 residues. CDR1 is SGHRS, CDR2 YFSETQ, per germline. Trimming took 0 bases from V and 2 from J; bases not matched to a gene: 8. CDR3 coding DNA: TGCGCCAGCAGCTTGGCCGTAGGCGGGGGGCCCACAGATACGCAGTATTTT. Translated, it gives CASSLAVGGGPTDTQYF.

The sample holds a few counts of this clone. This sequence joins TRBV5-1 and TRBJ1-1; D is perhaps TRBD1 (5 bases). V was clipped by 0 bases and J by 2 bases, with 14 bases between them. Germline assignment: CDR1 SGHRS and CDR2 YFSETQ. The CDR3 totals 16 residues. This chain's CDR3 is CASSLGTRQSNTEAFF. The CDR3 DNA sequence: TGCGCCAGCAGCTTGGGGACAAGACAGTCAAACACTGAAGCTTTCTTT.

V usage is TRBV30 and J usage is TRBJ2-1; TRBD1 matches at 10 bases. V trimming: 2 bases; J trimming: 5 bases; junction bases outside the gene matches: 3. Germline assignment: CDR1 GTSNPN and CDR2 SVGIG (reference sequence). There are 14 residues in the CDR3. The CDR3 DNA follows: TGTGCCTGGAGTACCGGGACAGGGGACAATGAGCAGTTCTTC. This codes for CAWSTGTGDNEQFF.

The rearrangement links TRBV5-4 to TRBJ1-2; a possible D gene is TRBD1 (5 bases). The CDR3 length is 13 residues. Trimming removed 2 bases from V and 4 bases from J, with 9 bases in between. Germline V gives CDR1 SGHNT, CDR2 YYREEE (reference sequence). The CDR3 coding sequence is TGTGCCAGCAGCTTTGACGACAGCTATGGCTACACCTTC. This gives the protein CASSFDDSYGYTF.

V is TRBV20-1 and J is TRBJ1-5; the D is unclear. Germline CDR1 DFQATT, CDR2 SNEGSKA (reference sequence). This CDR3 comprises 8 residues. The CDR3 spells CGHQPQHF. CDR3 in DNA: TGCGGCCATCAGCCCCAGCATTTT.

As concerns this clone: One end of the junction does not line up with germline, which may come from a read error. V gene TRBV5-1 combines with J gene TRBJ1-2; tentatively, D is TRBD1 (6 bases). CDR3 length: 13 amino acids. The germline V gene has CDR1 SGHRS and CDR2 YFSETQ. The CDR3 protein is CASSETGTYGYPF. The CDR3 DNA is TGCGCCAGCAGCGAAACAGGGACCTATGGCTACCCCTTC.

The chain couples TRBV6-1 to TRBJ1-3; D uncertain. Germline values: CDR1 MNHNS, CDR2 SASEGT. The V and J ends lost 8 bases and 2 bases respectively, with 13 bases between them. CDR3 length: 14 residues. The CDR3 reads CASLSLSPGNTIYF. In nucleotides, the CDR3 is TGTGCCAGCTTGAGTCTCTCCCCTGGAAACACCATATATTTT.

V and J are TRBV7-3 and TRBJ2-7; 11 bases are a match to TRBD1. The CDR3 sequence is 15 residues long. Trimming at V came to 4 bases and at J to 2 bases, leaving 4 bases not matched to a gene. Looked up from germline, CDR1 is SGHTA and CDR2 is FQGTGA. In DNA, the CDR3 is TGTGCCAGCAGCTCCGGGACAGGGGGTCCCTACGAGCAGTACTTC. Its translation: CASSSGTGGPYEQYF.

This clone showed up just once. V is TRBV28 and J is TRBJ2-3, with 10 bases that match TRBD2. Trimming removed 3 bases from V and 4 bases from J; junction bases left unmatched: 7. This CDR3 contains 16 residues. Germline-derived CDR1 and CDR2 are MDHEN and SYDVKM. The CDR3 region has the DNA TGTGCCAGCAGTTTCGGGAGCGGGAGGGCGGCAGATACGCAGTATTTT. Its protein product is CASSFGSGRAADTQYF.

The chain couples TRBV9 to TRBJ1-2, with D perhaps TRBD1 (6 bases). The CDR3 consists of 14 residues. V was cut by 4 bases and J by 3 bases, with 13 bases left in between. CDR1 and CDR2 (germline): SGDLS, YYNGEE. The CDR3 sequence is CASSSRQDYYGYTF. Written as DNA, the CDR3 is TGTGCCAGCAGCTCACGACAGGACTACTATGGCTACACCTTC.

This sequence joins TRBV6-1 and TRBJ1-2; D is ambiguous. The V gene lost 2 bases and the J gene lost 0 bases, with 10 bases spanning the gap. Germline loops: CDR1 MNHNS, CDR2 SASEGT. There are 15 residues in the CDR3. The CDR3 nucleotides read TGTGCCAGCAGTGAAAAGCGGCACTCTAACTATGGCTACACCTTC. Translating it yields CASSEKRHSNYGYTF.

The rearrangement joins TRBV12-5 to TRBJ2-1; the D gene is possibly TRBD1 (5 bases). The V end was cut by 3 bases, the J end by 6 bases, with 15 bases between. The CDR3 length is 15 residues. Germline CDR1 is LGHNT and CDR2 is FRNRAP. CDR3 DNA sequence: TGTGCTAGTGGTTTAGGGGTCACAGAGGCCAATGAGCAGTTCTTC. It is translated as CASGLGVTEANEQFF. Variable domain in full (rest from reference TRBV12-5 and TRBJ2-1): DARVTQTPRHKVTEMGQEVTMRCQPILGHNTVFWYRQTMMQGLELLAYFRNRAPLDDSGMPKDRFSAEMPDATLATLKIQPSEPRDSAVYFCASGLGVTEANEQFFGPGTRLTVL.

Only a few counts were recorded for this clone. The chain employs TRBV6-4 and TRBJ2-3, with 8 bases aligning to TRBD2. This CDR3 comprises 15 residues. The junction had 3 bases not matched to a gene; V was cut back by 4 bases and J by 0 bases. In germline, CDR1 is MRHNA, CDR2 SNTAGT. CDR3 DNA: TGTGCCAGCAGTGTAACTAGCGGTAGCACAGATACGCAGTATTTT. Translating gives CASSVTSGSTDTQYF.